This T cell receptor (beta chain) was identified in a study of shared clonotypes between healthy human individuals (dated by TCRdb to 2020 to 2021). General notes on the study: A couple of women and a few men aged 18 to 49 years were included in the cohort. For each donor, CD4 naive and CD4 memory were each given three plates, CD8 naive was given two plates, and CD8 memory was given one plate. The study deeply sequenced blood TCR repertoires of about 5 healthy adults to estimate repertoire size and the extent of clonotype sharing between individuals. To increase sequencing depth and limit assay-specific biases, different laboratories used diverse techniques to prepare libraries and sequence TCR repertoires. Each donor's leukapheresis produced roughly between about 0.9 and 9.5 billion PBMCs.

Using the deep immunoSEQ assay, TCR CDR3 regions were amplified from genomic DNA by multiplex PCR. Extracted genomic DNA from each cell subset was distributed evenly across all wells of several immunoSEQ 96-well plates, and each plate was treated as a replicate. For sorted subsets, 200 ng of genomic DNA, equivalent to around 30,000 T cell genomes, went into each replicate PCR. Purified libraries were measured with a Qubit 3.0 fluorometer, size-checked on a Bioanalyzer 2100, and measured again with the KAPA Library Quantification kit. A separate single-read 150-cycle Illumina NextSeq 550 flow cell was used to sequence each immunoSEQ 96-well plate. Processing in the source paper ran as follows. Because the immunoSEQ output included only junctional sequences and no quality scores, the filtering could not be the same as the filtering used for full-length reads. To assign V/J genes and CDR3, sequences were annotated against IMGT germline references using PyIR, a Python wrapper for IgBLAST v1.9. Any read was removed if the V/J assignment was weak (E-value above 1e-6), the CDR3 was missing, or the read contained stop codons, out-of-frame junctions, or ambiguous translated residues. A V3J clonotype was defined by an identical inferred V gene, J gene, and CDR3 amino acid sequence. To compute the percentage overlap between repertoires, the number of shared unique clonotypes was divided by the size of the smaller repertoire. Richness of each repertoire was evaluated using RTK rarefaction, the Chao1 estimator, and Recon v2.1 estimates of unobserved clonotypes. Generation probabilities were computed with OLGA for all TCRbeta clonotypes obtained by the gDNA method from several donors. Not all clones reach the TCRdb copy of this immuneACCESS table, which keeps in-frame sequences only. Checked studies attribute under half of the gap to unresolved V genes and leave the rest unexplained. V and J calls and clone size are given by that table; D and trimming were obtained from the DNA. This sample holds approximately 720,000 clones; about 90% were observed only once. 24% of the sample is taken by the ten largest.

Note on this clone: The antigen it binds to is not known. Base qualities were left out, and no much larger clone turns up one base away.

Counted from cysteine to phenylalanine, this CDR3 has 14 amino acids. Only the CDR3 portion is preserved as DNA: 42 bases, with reading frame beginning at the first base. Between the V and J ends, shortened by 4 bases and 3 bases respectively, the junction contains 11 bases. CDR1 and CDR2, looked up from the germline V gene (reference sequence), are PRHDT and FYEKMQ. General study outcomes and caveats: Pairwise subsampling led to the expectation that sequencing depth would affect the degree of clonotype sharing among donors. Sampling was restricted to blood, and TCR repertoires in tissues likely differ from the TCR repertoires found in blood. Sharing across a handful of donors was observed for roughly 5.4% of naive CD4, over 3% of naive CD8, 2.3% of memory CD4, and approximately 0.41% of memory CD8 clonotypes. Even with the large sequencing depth, rarefaction of the sorted-subset datasets indicated that sequencing was incomplete. Because the study included a small number of donors, the genetic and exposure-history diversity represented was limited. Naive subsets generally had larger estimated clonotype richness than memory subsets. Clonotypes shared by all four sorted-subset donors showed higher generation probabilities than non-shared clonotypes.

CD8 naive samples were CD45RO-negative cells positively selected for CCR7, giving a CD45RA+CCR7+ population that excluded TemRA cells. Donors were healthy HIV-negative adults with no recently reported acute infections or vaccinations. Only Caucasian adults living in Nashville, Tennessee, USA were represented among the donors. Blood was obtained by leukapheresis, after which PBMCs were separated by Ficoll-Histopaque density gradient centrifugation and cryopreserved in liquid nitrogen vapor phase. Analytical flow cytometry was used to check the purity and quantity of each magnetically sorted T cell population. Genomic DNA was isolated from every sorted fraction and measured by UV absorbance on a Nanodrop 2000c.

The source material was naive CD8+ T cells sorted from blood. The cell subset or site tag for this specimen amounts to: CD45RA+CCR7+. This receptor was taken from a man younger than 45 in good health. The V gene is TRBV13 and the J gene is TRBJ2-3; the D gene is perhaps TRBD1, from 5 matching bases. CDR3 loop: CASSSTDHTDTQYF. The sequenced DNA is TGTGCCAGCAGCTCGACAGACCATACAGATACGCAGTATTTT.